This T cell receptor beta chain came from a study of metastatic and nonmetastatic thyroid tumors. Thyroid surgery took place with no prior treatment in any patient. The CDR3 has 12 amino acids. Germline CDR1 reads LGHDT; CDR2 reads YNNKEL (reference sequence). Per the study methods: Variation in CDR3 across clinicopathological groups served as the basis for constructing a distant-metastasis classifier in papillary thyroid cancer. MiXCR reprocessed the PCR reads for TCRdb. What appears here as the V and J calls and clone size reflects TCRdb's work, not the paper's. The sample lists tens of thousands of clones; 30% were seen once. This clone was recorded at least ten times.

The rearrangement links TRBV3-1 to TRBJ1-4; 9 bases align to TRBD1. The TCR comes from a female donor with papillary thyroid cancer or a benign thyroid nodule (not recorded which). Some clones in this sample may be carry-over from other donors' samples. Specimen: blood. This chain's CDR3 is CASRDRVQKLFF. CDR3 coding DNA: TGTGCTAGCCGGGACAGGGTCCAAAAACTGTTTTTT.